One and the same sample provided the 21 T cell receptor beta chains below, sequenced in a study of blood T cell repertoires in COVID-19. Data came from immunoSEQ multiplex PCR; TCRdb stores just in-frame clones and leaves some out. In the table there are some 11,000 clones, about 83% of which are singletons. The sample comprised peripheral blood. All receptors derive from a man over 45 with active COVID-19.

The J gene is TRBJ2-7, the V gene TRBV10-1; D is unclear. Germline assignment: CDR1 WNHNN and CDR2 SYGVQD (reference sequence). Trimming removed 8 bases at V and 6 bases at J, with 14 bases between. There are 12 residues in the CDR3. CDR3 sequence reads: CASQSWAGEQYF. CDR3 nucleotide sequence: TGCGCCAGCCAGAGCTGGGCTGGCGAGCAGTACTTC.

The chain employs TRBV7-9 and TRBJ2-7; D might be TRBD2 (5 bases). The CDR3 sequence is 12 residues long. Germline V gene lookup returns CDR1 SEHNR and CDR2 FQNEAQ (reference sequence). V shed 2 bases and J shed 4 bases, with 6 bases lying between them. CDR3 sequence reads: CASSLSGYEQYF. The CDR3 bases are TGTGCCAGCAGCTTATCGGGATACGAGCAGTACTTC.

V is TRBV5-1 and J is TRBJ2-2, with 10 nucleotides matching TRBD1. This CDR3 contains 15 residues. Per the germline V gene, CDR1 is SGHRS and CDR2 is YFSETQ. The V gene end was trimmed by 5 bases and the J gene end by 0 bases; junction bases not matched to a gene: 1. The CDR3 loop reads CASRGQGANTGELFF. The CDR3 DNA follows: TGCGCCAGCAGAGGACAGGGGGCGAACACCGGGGAGCTGTTTTTT. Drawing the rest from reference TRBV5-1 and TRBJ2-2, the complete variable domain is KAGVTQTPRYLIKTRGQQVTLSCSPISGHRSVSWYQQTPGQGLQFLFEYFSETQRNKGNFPGRFSGRQFSNSRSEMNVSTLELGDSALYLCASRGQGANTGELFFGEGSRLTVL.

This CDR3 is CASSPPMTGELFF. CDR3 sequence (DNA): TGTGCCAGCAGCCCCCCCATGACCGGGGAGCTGTTTTTT. The chain uses TRBV12-3 or TRBV12-4 and TRBJ2-2; D gene unclear. The V and J ends lost 6 bases and 5 bases respectively, with 10 bases between them. The CDR3 runs to 13 residues.

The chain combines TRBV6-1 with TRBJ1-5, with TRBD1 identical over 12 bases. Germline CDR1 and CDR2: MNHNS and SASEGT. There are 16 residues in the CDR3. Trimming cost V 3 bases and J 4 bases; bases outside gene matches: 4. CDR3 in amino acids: CASSDMGQGANQPQHF. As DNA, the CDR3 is TGTGCCAGCAGTGACATGGGACAGGGGGCTAATCAGCCCCAGCATTTT.

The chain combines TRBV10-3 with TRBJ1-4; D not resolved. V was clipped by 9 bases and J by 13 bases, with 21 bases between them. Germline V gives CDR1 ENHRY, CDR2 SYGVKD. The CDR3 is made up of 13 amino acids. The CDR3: CAIGASVEGRLFF. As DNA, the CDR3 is TGTGCCATTGGCGCCTCCGTGGAGGGCCGACTGTTTTTT.

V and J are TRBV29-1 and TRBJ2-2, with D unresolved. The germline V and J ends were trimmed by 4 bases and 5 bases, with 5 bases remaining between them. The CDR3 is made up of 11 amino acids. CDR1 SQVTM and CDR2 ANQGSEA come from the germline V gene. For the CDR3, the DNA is TGCAGCGTTGTAGCAACCGGGGAGCTGTTTTTT. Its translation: CSVVATGELFF.

CDR3 bases: TGCGCCAGCAGCCAAGAGGCGCCTAGAGGAAACACCATATATTTT. It encodes CASSQEAPRGNTIYF. The V gene is TRBV4-1, the J gene TRBJ1-3; D remains ambiguous. From germline, CDR1 is MGHRA and CDR2 YSYEKL. The CDR3 length is 15 residues. With 0 bases removed from V and 4 bases from J, the gap between germline ends came to 10 bases.

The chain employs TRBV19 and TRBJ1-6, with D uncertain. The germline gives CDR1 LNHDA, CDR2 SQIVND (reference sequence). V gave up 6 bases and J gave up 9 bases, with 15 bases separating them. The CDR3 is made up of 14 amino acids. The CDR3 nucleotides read TGTGCCAGTAGGCCCTCCGGGCGGGGTTCACCCCTCCACTTT. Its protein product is CASRPSGRGSPLHF.

The CDR3 sequence: CASSLSIPGGPYNEQFF. The CDR3 DNA follows: TGTGCCAGCAGTTTATCGATTCCGGGAGGGCCCTACAATGAGCAGTTCTTC. V gene TRBV27 combines with J gene TRBJ2-1; TRBD2 matches at 8 bases. The CDR3 loop spans 17 amino acids. The junction had 6 bases not matched to a gene; V was cut back by 0 bases and J by 2 bases. Germline V CDR1 and CDR2: MNHEY, SMNVEV (reference sequence).

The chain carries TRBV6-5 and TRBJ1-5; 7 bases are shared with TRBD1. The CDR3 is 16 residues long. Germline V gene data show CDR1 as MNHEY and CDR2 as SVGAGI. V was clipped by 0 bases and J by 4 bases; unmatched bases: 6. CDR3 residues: CASSYSAPTGNQPQHF. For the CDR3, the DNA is TGTGCCAGCAGTTACTCTGCCCCGACAGGGAATCAGCCCCAGCATTTT.

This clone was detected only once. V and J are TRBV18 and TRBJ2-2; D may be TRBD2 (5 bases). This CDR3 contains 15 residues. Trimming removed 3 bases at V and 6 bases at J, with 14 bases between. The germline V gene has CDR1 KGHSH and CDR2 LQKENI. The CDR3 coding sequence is TGTGCCAGCTCACCGGAGGAGAGTGGTCCCGGGGAGCTGTTTTTT. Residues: CASSPEESGPGELFF. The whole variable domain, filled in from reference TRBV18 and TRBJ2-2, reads NAGVMQNPRHLVRRRGQEARLRCSPMKGHSHVYWYRQLPEEGLKFMVYLQKENIIDESGMPKERFSAEFPKEGPSILRIQQVVRGDSAAYFCASSPEESGPGELFFGEGSRLTVL.

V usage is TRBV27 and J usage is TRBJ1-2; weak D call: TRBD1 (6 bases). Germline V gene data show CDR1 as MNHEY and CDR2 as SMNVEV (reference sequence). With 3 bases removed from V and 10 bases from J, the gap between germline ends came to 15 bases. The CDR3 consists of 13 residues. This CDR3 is CASSLGADSIYTF. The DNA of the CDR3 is TGTGCCAGCAGTTTGGGGGCCGATAGTATCTACACCTTC.

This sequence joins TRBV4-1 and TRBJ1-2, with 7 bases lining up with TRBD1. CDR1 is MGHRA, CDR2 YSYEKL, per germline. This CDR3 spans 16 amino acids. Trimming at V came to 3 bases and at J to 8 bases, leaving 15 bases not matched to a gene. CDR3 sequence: CASSQEGQARLGGYTF. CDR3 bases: TGCGCCAGCAGCCAGGAAGGACAGGCGCGACTCGGCGGCTACACCTTC.

Here the CDR3 reads CASSTLASSGNTIYF. CDR3 sequence (DNA): TGTGCCAGCAGCACTCTGGCTAGCTCTGGAAACACCATATATTTT. The genes are TRBV7-9 and TRBJ1-3; D remains ambiguous. This CDR3 has 15 amino acids. In germline, CDR1 is SEHNR, CDR2 FQNEAQ (reference sequence). V lost 5 bases, J lost 0 bases, and 11 bases lay in between.

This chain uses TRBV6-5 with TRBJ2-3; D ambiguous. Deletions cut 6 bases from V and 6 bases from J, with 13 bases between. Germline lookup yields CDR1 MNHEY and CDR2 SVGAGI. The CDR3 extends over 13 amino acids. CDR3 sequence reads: CASRGRLQDTQYF. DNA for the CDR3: TGTGCCAGCAGGGGCAGATTGCAGGATACGCAGTATTTT.

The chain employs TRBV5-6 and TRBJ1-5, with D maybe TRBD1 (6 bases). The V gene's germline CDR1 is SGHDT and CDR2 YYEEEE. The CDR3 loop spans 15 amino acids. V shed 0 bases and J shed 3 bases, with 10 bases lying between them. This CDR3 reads CASSLGGTHNQPQHF. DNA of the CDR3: TGTGCCAGCAGCTTGGGTGGGACACACAATCAGCCCCAGCATTTT.

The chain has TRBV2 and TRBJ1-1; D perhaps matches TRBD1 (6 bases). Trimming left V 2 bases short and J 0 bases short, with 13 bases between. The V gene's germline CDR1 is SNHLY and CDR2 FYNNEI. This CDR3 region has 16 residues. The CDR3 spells CASSELTGTMNTEAFF. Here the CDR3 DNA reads TGTGCCAGCAGTGAATTAACAGGGACCATGAACACTGAAGCTTTCTTT.

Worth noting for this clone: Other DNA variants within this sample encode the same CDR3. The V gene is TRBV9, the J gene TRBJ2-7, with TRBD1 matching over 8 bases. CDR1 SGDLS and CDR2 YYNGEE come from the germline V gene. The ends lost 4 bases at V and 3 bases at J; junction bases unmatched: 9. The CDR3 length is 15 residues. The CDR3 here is CASSPLTGVGYEQYF. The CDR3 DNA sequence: TGTGCCAGCAGCCCCCTGACAGGGGTGGGCTACGAGCAGTACTTC.

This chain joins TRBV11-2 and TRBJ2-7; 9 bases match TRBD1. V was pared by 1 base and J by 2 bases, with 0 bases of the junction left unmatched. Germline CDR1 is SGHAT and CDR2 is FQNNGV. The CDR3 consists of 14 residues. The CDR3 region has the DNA TGTGCCAGCAGCTTAGGGACAGGGGCCTACGAGCAGTACTTC. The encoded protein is CASSLGTGAYEQYF.

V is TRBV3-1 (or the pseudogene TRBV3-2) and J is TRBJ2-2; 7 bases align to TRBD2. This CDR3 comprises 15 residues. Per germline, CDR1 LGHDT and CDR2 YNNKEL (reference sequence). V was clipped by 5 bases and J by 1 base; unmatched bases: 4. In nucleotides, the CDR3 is TGTGCCAGCAGCACCAGGACTAGGAACACCGGGGAGCTGTTTTTT. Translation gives CASSTRTRNTGELFF.